Presented here are 27 T cell receptor beta chains from one specimen sequenced in a study of cytomegalovirus exposure and HLA in healthy donors. The PCR had 60 Vbeta and 13 Jbeta primers. Measured with immunoSEQ multiplex PCR; TCRdb has only the in-frame clones, and not every one. The sample holds roughly 200,000 clones, roughly 80% seen once. Sequenced sample: PBMCs. The receptors shown here come from a young woman in good health and CMV-seronegative.

V usage is TRBV5-6 and J usage is TRBJ2-5, with no clear D. The DNA end is more similar to TRBJ2-7, so the J call may be wrong. There are 11 residues in the CDR3. Germline-derived CDR1 and CDR2 are SGHDT and YYEEEE. This CDR3 is CASSSSYEQYF. The DNA for the CDR3 is TGTGCCAGCAGCTCCTCCTACGAGCAGTACTTC.

V gene TRBV30 combines with J gene TRBJ1-5; D uncertain. This CDR3 spans 15 amino acids. The V end lost 0 bases, the J end lost 4 bases, and 13 bases lay between the germline ends. CDR1 and CDR2 (germline): GTSNPN, SVGIG (reference sequence). The CDR3 spells CAWSVGWGGNQPQHF. In DNA form, the CDR3 reads TGTGCCTGGAGTGTAGGGTGGGGAGGTAATCAGCCCCAGCATTTT. Full variable domain (outside the CDR3, taken from reference TRBV30 and TRBJ1-5): SQTIHQWPATLVQPVGSPLSLECTVEGTSNPNLYWYRQAAGRGLQLLFYSVGIGQISSEVPQNLSASRPQDRQFILSSKKLLLSDSGFYLCAWSVGWGGNQPQHFGDGTRLSIL.

CDR3 sequence: CASSPWDGGSSYNEQFF. The CDR3 DNA follows: TGTGCCAGCAGCCCATGGGACGGGGGAAGCTCCTACAATGAGCAGTTCTTC. V gene TRBV7-9 combines with J gene TRBJ2-1, with a possible D match to TRBD2 (6 bases). The CDR3 totals 17 residues. Per germline, CDR1 SEHNR and CDR2 FQNEAQ (reference sequence). Trimming shortened V by 5 bases and J by 0 bases, and 17 bases separated the two germline ends.

The chain couples TRBV5-6 to TRBJ2-5; D uncertain. Germline CDR1 and CDR2: SGHDT and YYEEEE. This CDR3 contains 15 residues. Between the trimmed V and J ends, which lost 3 bases and 4 bases, there was a span of 16 bases. The CDR3: CASSSARRRRETQYF. The CDR3 DNA is TGTGCCAGCAGCTCGGCTAGACGAAGACGAGAGACCCAGTACTTC.

This CDR3 is CASSLTGGSYEQYV. In DNA, the CDR3 is TGTGCCAGCAGTTTAACAGGGGGGTCCTACGAGCAGTACGTC. The chain couples TRBV28 to TRBJ2-7; TRBD1 aligns across 8 bases. Germline V gene lookup returns CDR1 MDHEN and CDR2 SYDVKM. This CDR3 region has 14 residues. V lost 2 bases to trimming and J lost 1 base; unmatched junction nucleotides: 1.

V and J are TRBV30 and TRBJ2-1; TRBD2 matches at 11 bases. V lost 1 base, J lost 4 bases, and 6 bases stayed unmatched. The CDR3 runs to 16 residues. Germline-derived CDR1 and CDR2 are GTSNPN and SVGIG (reference sequence). The CDR3 sequence: CAWSGLGTSGYNEQFF. CDR3 in DNA: TGTGCCTGGAGTGGCTTGGGGACTAGCGGATACAATGAGCAGTTCTTC.

The rearrangement joins TRBV6-1 to TRBJ2-1, with TRBD2 identical over 12 bases. The length of the CDR3 is 15 residues. The junction had 8 bases not matched to a gene; V was cut back by 4 bases and J by 10 bases. Germline CDR1 and CDR2: MNHNS and SASEGT. The CDR3 region is CASSAGTSGLGEQFF. Here the CDR3 DNA reads TGTGCCAGCAGTGCCGGGACTAGCGGGCTCGGGGAGCAGTTCTTC.

J is TRBJ1-1 and V is TRBV9, with 11 positions matching TRBD1. The CDR3 spans 15 residues. The germline gives CDR1 SGDLS, CDR2 YYNGEE. V shed 5 bases and J 4 bases; nucleotides not matched to a gene: 7. This CDR3 reads CASSPRGTGGTEAFF. The CDR3 DNA sequence: TGTGCCAGCAGTCCTCGCGGGACAGGGGGCACTGAAGCTTTCTTT. Looking up the rest from reference TRBV9 and TRBJ1-1 gives the full variable domain: DSGVTQTPKHLITATGQRVTLRCSPRSGDLSVYWYQQSLDQGLQFLIQYYNGEERAKGNILERFSAQQFPDLHSELNLSSLELGDSALYFCASSPRGTGGTEAFFGQGTRLTVV.

This clone was recorded a few times. V and J are TRBV7-2 and TRBJ2-1; the D gene is possibly TRBD2 (5 bases). V was cut by 4 bases and J by 0 bases, with 10 bases left in between. Germline lookup yields CDR1 SGHTA and CDR2 FQGNSA. This CDR3 spans 15 amino acids. CDR3 DNA: TGTGCCAGCAGCTCACTAGGGAGCTCCTACAATGAGCAGTTCTTC. It encodes CASSSLGSSYNEQFF.

CDR3 coding DNA: TGCAGCGTCGCCCGGACAGGTTACGAGCAGTACTTC. It codes for CSVARTGYEQYF. This chain links TRBV29-1 with TRBJ2-7, with 7 bases lining up with TRBD1. Trimming at V came to 6 bases and at J to 4 bases, leaving 6 bases not matched to a gene. Germline values: CDR1 SQVTM, CDR2 ANQGSEA. The CDR3 has 12 residues.

The chain combines TRBV7-9 with TRBJ1-1; D gene unclear. Germline CDR1 reads SEHNR; CDR2 reads FQNEAQ (reference sequence). This CDR3 region has 12 residues. The ends were cut back, 10 bases at V and 1 base at J, with 10 bases in the middle. The CDR3 sequence is CAIYSGNTEAFF. CDR3 in DNA: TGTGCCATATACTCAGGGAACACTGAAGCTTTCTTT.

The chain recombines TRBV5-4 with TRBJ2-3, with TRBD2 identical over 7 bases. Trimming took 1 base from V and 3 from J; bases not matched to a gene: 5. This CDR3 has 15 residues. The V gene's germline CDR1 is SGHNT and CDR2 YYREEE (reference sequence). CDR3 protein: CASSLSSGVTDTQYF. In DNA form, the CDR3 reads TGTGCCAGCAGCTTGTCTAGCGGAGTGACAGATACGCAGTATTTT.

The chain is built from TRBV6-5 and TRBJ1-5, with D unclear. The V end lost 2 bases, the J end lost 0 bases, and 5 bases lay between the germline ends. CDR3 length equals 14 residues. CDR1 is MNHEY and CDR2 is SVGAGI in the germline V gene. The CDR3: CASSYRGSNQPQHF. The CDR3 DNA reads as TGTGCCAGCAGTTACCGCGGTAGCAATCAGCCCCAGCATTTT.

The chain couples TRBV28 to TRBJ2-2; 10 nucleotides agree with TRBD1. The V segment lost 4 bases and the J segment 7 bases; nucleotides outside the gene matches: 6. The germline V gene has CDR1 MDHEN and CDR2 SYDVKM. The CDR3 extends over 15 amino acids. The CDR3 region has the DNA TGTGCCAGCAGTTCGGACAGGGGGACTTTCGGGGAGCTGTTTTTT. This gives the protein CASSSDRGTFGELFF.

The gene calls are TRBV19 and TRBJ2-1; TRBD1 agrees at 8 bases. V lost 0 bases and J lost 4; bases outside the gene matches: 8. Per the germline V gene, CDR1 is LNHDA and CDR2 is SQIVND (reference sequence). The CDR3 has 17 residues. CDR3 sequence: CASSIDLEDRVYNEQFF. Here the CDR3 DNA reads TGTGCCAGTAGTATAGATCTTGAGGACAGGGTTTACAATGAGCAGTTCTTC.

The CDR3 loop reads CSVALWAYNEQFF. The CDR3 DNA reads as TGCAGCGTTGCGCTATGGGCGTACAATGAGCAGTTCTTC. The chain has TRBV29-1 and TRBJ2-1; D ambiguous. Germline-derived CDR1 and CDR2 are SQVTM and ANQGSEA. Trimming left V 4 bases short and J 4 bases short, with 11 bases between. This CDR3 region has 13 residues.

This chain links TRBV6-5 with TRBJ1-1; a possible D gene is TRBD1 (5 bases). The CDR3 consists of 15 residues. Trimming left V 2 bases short and J 3 bases short, with 13 bases between. CDR1 is MNHEY, CDR2 SVGAGI, per germline. CDR3 loop: CASSYGAQRDTEAFF. The DNA for the CDR3 is TGTGCCAGCAGTTACGGGGCCCAAAGGGACACTGAAGCTTTCTTT.

The sample holds a few counts of this clone. The chain couples TRBV6-1 to TRBJ2-1; weak D call: TRBD2 (6 bases). Germline-derived CDR1 and CDR2 are MNHNS and SASEGT. CDR3 size: 16 residues. Trimming removed 3 bases at V and 6 bases at J, with 18 bases between. DNA for the CDR3: TGTGCCAGCAGTGATGAGGGCCCTTACGGGAGCAATGAGCAGTTCTTC. Residues: CASSDEGPYGSNEQFF.

The V gene is TRBV29-1, the J gene TRBJ2-1; TRBD2 matches 9 bases. The trim removed 2 bases at V and 5 bases at J, leaving 4 bases unmatched. Germline V gene data show CDR1 as SQVTM and CDR2 as ANQGSEA. This CDR3 has 14 amino acids. CDR3 amino acids: CSVETSGLHNEQFF. In nucleotides, the CDR3 is TGCAGCGTTGAAACTAGCGGGCTACACAATGAGCAGTTCTTC.

The chain recombines TRBV29-1 with TRBJ2-1; 10 bases match TRBD2. CDR3 size: 17 residues. Looked up from germline, CDR1 is SQVTM and CDR2 is ANQGSEA. V lost 0 bases and J lost 2; bases outside the gene matches: 7. CDR3 coding DNA: TGCAGCGTTGAAGATCAAACTAGCGGGGACCCCTACAATGAGCAGTTCTTC. It yields the protein CSVEDQTSGDPYNEQFF.

V is TRBV7-2 and J is TRBJ2-3; D possibly corresponds to TRBD2 (5 bases). Germline CDR1 reads SGHTA; CDR2 reads FQGNSA. The CDR3 has 15 amino acids. The V end lost 6 bases, the J end lost 8 bases, and 21 bases lay between the germline ends. CDR3: CASSSEGVTQGTQYF. The CDR3 bases are TGTGCCAGCAGTTCCGAGGGTGTCACACAAGGTACGCAGTATTTT.

The chain links TRBV29-1 to TRBJ2-5; D is unresolved. Trimming left V 6 bases short and J 5 bases short, with 7 bases between. The V gene's germline CDR1 is SQVTM and CDR2 ANQGSEA. The CDR3 runs 10 residues. The CDR3 nucleotides are TGCAGCGTATATGAGGAGACCCAGTACTTC. Its protein product is CSVYEETQYF.

The chain links TRBV5-1 to TRBJ1-2; D gene ambiguous. V lost 0 bases and J 7 bases, leaving 16 bases between the germline ends. The length of the CDR3 is 15 residues. Looked up from germline, CDR1 is SGHRS and CDR2 is YFSETQ. This chain's CDR3 is CASSLESEGRGGYTF. In nucleotides, the CDR3 is TGCGCCAGCAGCTTGGAAAGCGAGGGTAGAGGTGGCTACACCTTC. Together with reference TRBV5-1 and TRBJ1-2, the CDR3 gives the full variable domain: KAGVTQTPRYLIKTRGQQVTLSCSPISGHRSVSWYQQTPGQGLQFLFEYFSETQRNKGNFPGRFSGRQFSNSRSEMNVSTLELGDSALYLCASSLESEGRGGYTFGSGTRLTVV.

This clone has a handful of counts. The chain is built from TRBV11-2 and TRBJ1-3; TRBD1 might be the D (5 bases). The CDR3 runs to 15 residues. Trimming left V 1 base short and J 1 base short, with 8 bases between. The germline CDR1 and CDR2 sequences are SGHAT and FQNNGV. In nucleotides, the CDR3 is TGTGCCAGCAGCTTAGGGGGCGCGTCTGGAAACACCATATATTTT. Protein product: CASSLGGASGNTIYF.

This chain links TRBV27 with TRBJ2-1, with TRBD1 matching 10 bases. After removal of 10 bases from V and 4 bases from J, the junction contained 7 bases not matched to a gene. From germline, CDR1 is MNHEY and CDR2 SMNVEV (reference sequence). This CDR3 spans 14 amino acids. The CDR3 protein is CATCRDRGYNEQFF. As DNA, the CDR3 is TGTGCCACCTGCCGGGACAGGGGATACAATGAGCAGTTCTTC.

The J gene is TRBJ2-1, the V gene TRBV6-5; 7 bases agree with TRBD2. The V gene's germline CDR1 is MNHEY and CDR2 SVGAGI. The CDR3 runs to 16 residues. J lost 1 base, V lost 2 bases, and 5 bases had no gene match. The CDR3 is CASSYGGAGSYNEQFF. DNA for the CDR3: TGTGCCAGCAGTTACGGAGGAGCGGGATCCTACAATGAGCAGTTCTTC.

V is TRBV9 and J is TRBJ2-7; 7 bases map to TRBD1. CDR1 and CDR2 (germline): SGDLS, YYNGEE. The junction had 2 bases not matched to a gene; V was cut back by 4 bases and J by 4 bases. CDR3 length: 12 residues. The CDR3: CASSWDSYEQYV. CDR3 nucleotide sequence: TGTGCCAGCAGCTGGGACAGTTACGAGCAGTACGTC.